The sequence of this T cell receptor (beta chain) was determined in a study of blood T cells in healthy people across ages. Next came a second PCR, run for about 7 to 12 cycles, which used a sample-barcoded 5' primer along with a J-beta primer mix. Each of the cDNA molecules was tagged by a template-switch adaptor with 12 random nucleotides. Each CDR3 protein is one row after TCRdb ran MiXCR on the 5' RACE reads. Of roughly 2 million distinct CDR3 sequences in the sample, about 50% were seen once. The CDR3 spans 17 residues. Germline CDR1 is LGHDT and CDR2 is YNNKEL (reference sequence). As to this clonotype: Its target is unknown. Its ends do not fully match the called genes, so a read error is possible.

General study results and limits: Unsorted PBMCs blocked a conclusive comparison of naive and antigen-experienced cells.

Sequenced: blood. This clonotype was obtained from a woman between 35 and 50 years old in good health. The chain links TRBV3-1 to TRBJ2-7; TRBD1 matches at 7 bases. The CDR3 DNA sequence: TGTGCCAGCAGCACTCGGACAGGCCCACTAACCTCCCACGAGCAGTACTTC. Translated: CASSTRTGPLTSHEQYF.